Listed below are T cell receptor beta chains from one sample, sequenced in a study of blood T cell repertoires in COVID-19. Libraries were prepared by immunoSEQ multiplex PCR; TCRdb keeps only in-frame clonotypes and omits some of them. Of roughly 250,000 clones in the sample, around 90% were seen once. The source material was PBMCs or T cells enriched from blood (not recorded which). All receptors come from a woman in her twenties or thirties with acute COVID-19. Each CDR3 is given with its conserved first and last residue. Clone size is stated in some rows and not others, as once, few, many or a class when expanded.

TRBJ2-3,.,TRBV19,CASSTAGTSGGATDTQYF
TRBJ2-2,.,TRBV6-2/TRBV6-3,CASSSPQAGRELFF
TRBJ1-2,few,TRBV28,CASSLQGQHGYTF
TRBJ1-5,.,TRBV21-1,CASSKRSGSANQPQHF
TRBJ2-3,.,TRBV3-1/TRBV3-2,CASSQDRASGADTQYF
TRBJ1-6,.,TRBV29-1,CSGRTASNSPLHF
TRBJ2-1,.,TRBV19,CATRPGQASNEQFF
TRBJ2-2,.,TRBV10-3,CAIRGTGSGTGELFF
TRBJ1-1,.,TRBV2,CASTGHGQPPSKGTEAFF
TRBJ1-1,.,TRBV15,CATSRARQGEAFF
TRBJ2-7,.,TRBV23-1,CASSREDRNKKTISYEQYF
TRBJ2-1,.,TRBV9,CASSESGLAGNEQFF
TRBJ2-1,.,TRBV27,CASSLYPGNEQFF
TRBJ2-1,.,TRBV3-1/TRBV3-2,CASSQEGGQRSYNEQFF
TRBJ1-5,few,TRBV23-1,CASSQLAEDNQPQHF
TRBJ2-5,once,TRBV3-1/TRBV3-2,CASSQVRGSGGEKETQYF
TRBJ1-1,.,TRBV5-1,CASSFTGATNTEAFF
TRBJ2-3,.,TRBV6-5,CASSYYAGGPLDTQYF
TRBJ2-1,.,TRBV29-1,CSVQYNEQFF
TRBJ1-3,once,TRBV4-1,CASSQDGTTGNTIYF
TRBJ2-7,.,TRBV18,CASSPLASGGNYAYEQYF
TRBJ1-4,.,TRBV5-1,CASSSKTGSTNEKLFF
TRBJ2-1,.,TRBV27,CASSPWTSGSGNEQFF
TRBJ2-3,.,TRBV28,CAVTPNRAPADTQYF
TRBJ2-3,.,TRBV7-8,CASSLLFQASTDTQYF
TRBJ2-1,once,TRBV28,CASSFTPSGTGDNGQFF
TRBJ2-4,.,TRBV4-1,CASSHVRGAGAKNIQYF
TRBJ2-7,.,TRBV19,CASSISSGSYEQYF
TRBJ1-6,few,TRBV18,CASSPDNAGNSPLHF
TRBJ1-2,.,TRBV11-2,CASSLDQIANYGYTF
TRBJ2-1,once,TRBV7-8,CASSSQGQGYNEQFF
TRBJ1-1,.,TRBV23-1,CASSQLDREFGAFF
TRBJ2-1,.,TRBV6-5,CASSPPSGSWDEQFF
TRBJ2-5,few,TRBV27,CASQRTAQETQYF
TRBJ1-4,.,TRBV10-3,CAISESRQGGLFF
TRBJ1-1,.,TRBV18,CASSPLLKTGNTEAFF